The following is a TCR beta chain sequence with its context. This record comes from a study of blood T cell repertoires in COVID-19. Study as a whole: Both acute and convalescent COVID-19 samples were obtained from the United States, Italy and Spain. Sources were T cells, B-cell-depleted T cells, or PBMCs; the material itself was cDNA or gDNA.

CDR3 size: 16 residues. The V and J ends lost 2 bases and 0 bases, in that order; junction bases with no gene match: 5. Looked up from germline, CDR1 is SGHTA and CDR2 is FQGNSA. Original data processing: By means of reference gene primer amplification, nucleated cell counts were estimated. Assay used: immunoSEQ multiplex PCR; TCRdb lists only in-frame clones, some missing. V and J calls and clone size are as listed in that table; D and trimming were resolved from the DNA. The data show 110,000 to 150,000 clones, approximately 91% seen once. The chain carries TRBV7-2 and TRBJ2-3, with 7 bases matching TRBD2. The sample comprised peripheral blood. The receptor was isolated from a man in his 70s with acute or convalescent COVID-19. CDR3 residues: CASSLPLAASTDTQYF. For the CDR3, the DNA is TGTGCCAGCAGCTTACCTCTAGCGGCTAGCACAGATACGCAGTATTTT.